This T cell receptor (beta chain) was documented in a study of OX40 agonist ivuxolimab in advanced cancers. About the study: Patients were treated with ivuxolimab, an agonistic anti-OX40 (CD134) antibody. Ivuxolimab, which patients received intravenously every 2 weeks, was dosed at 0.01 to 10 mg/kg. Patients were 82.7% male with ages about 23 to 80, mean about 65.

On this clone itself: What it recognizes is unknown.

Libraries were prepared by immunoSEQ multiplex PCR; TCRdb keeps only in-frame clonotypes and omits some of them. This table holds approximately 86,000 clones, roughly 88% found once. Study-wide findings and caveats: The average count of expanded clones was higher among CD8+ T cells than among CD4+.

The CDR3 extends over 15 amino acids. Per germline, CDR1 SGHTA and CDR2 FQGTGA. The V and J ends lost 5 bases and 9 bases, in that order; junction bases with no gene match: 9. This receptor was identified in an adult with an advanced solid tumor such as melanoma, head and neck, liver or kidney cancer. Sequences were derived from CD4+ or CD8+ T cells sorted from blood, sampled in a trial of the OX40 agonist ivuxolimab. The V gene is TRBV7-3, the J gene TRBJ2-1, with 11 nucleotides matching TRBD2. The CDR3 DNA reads TGTGCCAGCAGCCAAGGGGTCCTAGCGGGAGGTGAGCAGTTCTTC. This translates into CASSQGVLAGGEQFF.